This T cell receptor (beta chain) was documented in a study of cytotoxic CD8 clonotypes in ibrutinib-treated CLL. Study-level information: Overall, roughly 25 responses were partial and 2 complete; following median around 68 months, roughly 14 patients stayed remitted and about 12 progressed.

A remark on this clone: The antigen remains undetermined.

Trimming took off 0 bases at V and 1 base at J, with 21 bases between the two ends. CDR3 size: 19 residues. Per germline, CDR1 SNHLY and CDR2 FYNNEI. Study conclusions and caveats: Once treatment began, public clonotypes, which were uncommon, contracted or stayed stable.

Using immunoSEQ multiplex PCR, the repertoire was profiled, and TCRdb retains in-frame clones only, with some absent. The sample lists some 93,000 clones, around 73% seen once, with about 33% in the top ten. This rearrangement joins TRBV2 to TRBJ1-1; D is possibly TRBD1 (6 bases). The sequence was collected from a human donor with chronic lymphocytic leukemia. Specimen: PBMCs, collected after 12 months of ibrutinib treatment. DNA of the CDR3: TGTGCCAGCAGTGAAGCGCTTCTTATGGGAGGCAGGGGGAACACTGAAGCTTTCTTT. Protein: CASSEALLMGGRGNTEAFF.